The 25 T cell receptor beta chains presented below share a single source sample, sequenced in a study of regulatory T cells in long-lasting Graves disease. Through Arm-PCR of CDR3 regions and iRepertoire HTBI primers, TCR beta libraries were built. Using its own MiXCR run on the multiplex PCR reads, TCRdb lists one record per CDR3 protein. The data contain about 220,000 distinct CDR3 sequences, roughly 18% of them singletons. Time point: newly diagnosed GD, antithyroid drugs for less than 3 months. Isolated PBMC RNA provided the starting material for the TCR library. The data also belong to a second study, concerning T cells in Graves' hyperthyroidism and ophthalmopathy.

The sequenced sample was peripheral blood mononuclear cells (PBMCs), obtained at new diagnosis, from a patient treated with antithyroid drugs. The receptors were sampled from a woman in her thirties with Graves disease.

This chain links TRBV5-6 with TRBJ1-1; D gene unclear. Trimming shortened V by 2 bases and J by 4 bases, and 9 bases separated the two germline ends. The V gene's germline CDR1 is SGHDT and CDR2 YYEEEE. The length of the CDR3 is 13 residues. The DNA for the CDR3 is TGTGCCAGCAGCTTACCGGGGAGCACTGAAGCTTTCTTT. It translates to CASSLPGSTEAFF.

The sample holds many counts of this clonotype. V and J are TRBV9 and TRBJ1-1; D not certain. The CDR3 consists of 13 residues. V was trimmed by 0 bases and J by 1 base, leaving 4 bases between them. Germline values: CDR1 SGDLS, CDR2 YYNGEE. CDR3 in amino acids: CASSVGKNTEAFF. CDR3 nucleotide sequence: TGTGCCAGCAGCGTAGGAAAGAACACTGAAGCTTTCTTT.

This sequence joins TRBV6-5 and TRBJ1-2, with D unclear. V was shortened by 2 bases and J by 4 bases, with 8 bases between the two germline ends. The CDR3 has 13 residues. Germline V gene data show CDR1 as MNHEY and CDR2 as SVGAGI. CDR3 sequence: CASSYGESYGYTF. CDR3 sequence (DNA): TGTGCCAGCAGTTACGGGGAAAGCTATGGCTACACCTTC.

This clonotype was observed many times. The J gene is TRBJ2-7, the V gene TRBV5-1; weak D call: TRBD2 (5 bases). This CDR3 spans 15 amino acids. Germline V gives CDR1 SGHRS, CDR2 YFSETQ. Between the trimmed V and J ends, which lost 0 bases and 2 bases, there was a span of 12 bases. The CDR3 region has the DNA TGCGCCAGCAGCTTGGAGCGGACTGATGCCTACGAGCAGTACTTC. This translates into CASSLERTDAYEQYF.

This clonotype was recorded many times. J is TRBJ2-3 and V is TRBV7-6; the D gene is possibly TRBD1 (6 bases). Germline V gives CDR1 SGHVS, CDR2 FNYEAQ. With 3 bases removed from V and 4 bases from J, the gap between germline ends came to 11 bases. The CDR3 is 14 residues long. CDR3 DNA sequence: TGTGCCAGCAGCTTTTCTACAGGGTCAGATACGCAGTATTTT. Its protein product is CASSFSTGSDTQYF.

This clonotype was counted at least ten times. V usage is TRBV19 and J usage is TRBJ1-1; no reliable D call. CDR1 is LNHDA, CDR2 SQIVND, per germline (reference sequence). The length of the CDR3 is 11 residues. V lost 10 bases, J lost 0 bases, and 6 bases lay in between. CDR3 sequence reads: CATALNTEAFF. The DNA of the CDR3 is TGTGCCACCGCCTTGAACACTGAAGCTTTCTTT.

This clonotype was counted ten times or more. The chain joins TRBV19 to TRBJ2-1, with D possibly being TRBD1 (5 bases). Trimming left V 2 bases short and J 0 bases short, with 8 bases between. In germline, CDR1 is LNHDA, CDR2 SQIVND (reference sequence). This CDR3 is built from 15 residues. The CDR3 spells CASSIRGISYNEQFF. The CDR3 nucleotides are TGTGCCAGTAGTATAAGGGGCATCTCCTACAATGAGCAGTTCTTC. Variable domain in full (rest from reference TRBV19 and TRBJ2-1): DGGITQSPKYLFRKEGQNVTLSCEQNLNHDAMYWYRQDPGQGLRLIYYSQIVNDFQKGDIAEGYSVSREKKESFPLTVTSAQKNPTAFYLCASSIRGISYNEQFFGPGTRLTVL.

This clonotype occurred many times. The rearrangement joins TRBV29-1 to TRBJ1-2; 7 positions match TRBD1. The CDR3 length is 16 residues. V gave up 7 bases and J gave up 1 base; unmatched junction bases: 15. Germline CDR1 SQVTM, CDR2 ANQGSEA. The CDR3 here is CSARTGYTTFNYGYTF. The CDR3 bases are TGCAGCGCCAGGACAGGATATACCACTTTTAACTATGGCTACACCTTC.

The genes are TRBV2 and TRBJ1-5, with D perhaps matching TRBD1 (5 bases). Trimming cost V 6 bases and J 2 bases, with 11 bases left between them. Germline loops: CDR1 SNHLY, CDR2 FYNNEI. CDR3 length: 14 amino acids. This chain's CDR3 is CASRDGGGNQPQHF. CDR3 sequence (DNA): TGTGCCAGCAGAGATGGGGGAGGCAATCAGCCCCAGCATTTT.

This clonotype was observed many times. The rearrangement links TRBV10-3 to TRBJ2-7; 10 nucleotides line up with TRBD1. Germline V gene sequence: CDR1 ENHRY, CDR2 SYGVKD. The CDR3 is 12 residues long. V gave up 8 bases and J gave up 4 bases; unmatched junction bases: 2. The CDR3 region has the DNA TGTGCCATCGGGACAGGGGATTACGAGCAGTACTTC. Amino acids: CAIGTGDYEQYF.

This clonotype showed up many times. Since a much larger clone is just one base distant, this may be a read error. The chain couples TRBV12-3 or TRBV12-4 to TRBJ1-1, with TRBD1 matching 11 bases. Trimming took 10 bases from V and 5 from J; bases not matched to a gene: 12. The CDR3 contains 15 residues. The CDR3 sequence: CANTRTGGVGTEAFF. CDR3 DNA: TGTGCCAACACCAGGACAGGGGGCGTGGGGACTGAAGCTTTCTTT.

The sample holds many counts of this clonotype. The chain has TRBV12-3 or TRBV12-4 and TRBJ1-5; D unclear. Between the trimmed V and J ends, which lost 8 bases and 9 bases, there was a span of 11 bases. CDR3 length equals 11 residues. The CDR3 coding sequence is TGTGCCAGCGAGGGCCGGGGGCCCCAGCATTTT. This sequence encodes CASEGRGPQHF.

This clonotype came up many times. V usage is TRBV28 and J usage is TRBJ1-2, with D unresolved. This CDR3 contains 11 residues. Trimming took 5 bases from V and 11 from J, leaving 12 bases between them. Germline values: CDR1 MDHEN, CDR2 SYDVKM. This chain's CDR3 is CASSNQAVYTF. The CDR3 region has the DNA TGTGCCAGCAGTAACCAGGCAGTATACACCTTC.

This clonotype was counted at least ten times. The chain combines TRBV6-5 with TRBJ1-1, with D unresolved. Between the trimmed V and J ends, which lost 2 bases and 0 bases, there was a span of 13 bases. The V gene's germline CDR1 is MNHEY and CDR2 SVGAGI. The CDR3 has 16 amino acids. The CDR3 loop reads CASSYPLQTLNTEAFF. The CDR3 bases are TGTGCCAGCAGTTACCCCTTGCAAACCTTGAACACTGAAGCTTTCTTT.

On this clonotype: This likely traces to a read error, being one base from a far larger clone. The chain joins TRBV6-2 or TRBV6-3 to TRBJ2-7; perhaps TRBD1 as D (6 bases). From germline, CDR1 is MNHEY and CDR2 SVGEGT. The germline V and J ends were trimmed by 0 bases and 9 bases, with 24 bases remaining between them. This CDR3 comprises 17 residues. CDR3 nucleotide sequence: TGTGCCAGCAGTTACTCGATCATGACCGGACAGAAGAACGGGCAGTACTTC. It is translated as CASSYSIMTGQKNGQYF.

This clonotype was recorded many times. This sequence joins TRBV6-1 and TRBJ1-5; 8 positions agree with TRBD1. The V gene's germline CDR1 is MNHNS and CDR2 SASEGT. The CDR3 is 19 residues long. V dropped 2 bases and J dropped 0; count of bases not matched to a gene: 12. The CDR3 region is CASSERVGGGQASNQPQHF. In DNA form, the CDR3 reads TGTGCCAGCAGTGAAAGGGTAGGGGGGGGACAGGCTAGCAATCAGCCCCAGCATTTT.

This clonotype was observed many times. This rearrangement joins TRBV29-1 to TRBJ1-2, with D uncertain. The CDR3 has 13 residues. Germline V lookup: CDR1 SQVTM, CDR2 ANQGSEA. Trimming stripped 3 bases from V and 4 bases from J, with 12 bases between. CDR3 amino acids: CSVEREWGYGYTF. The CDR3 nucleotides read TGCAGCGTTGAGCGGGAATGGGGCTATGGCTACACCTTC. The complete variable domain, with remaining parts taken from reference TRBV29-1 and TRBJ1-2, reads SAVISQKPSRDICQRGTSLTIQCQVDSQVTMMFWYRQQPGQSLTLIATANQGSEATYESGFVIDKFPISRPNLTFSTLTVSNMSPEDSSIYLCSVEREWGYGYTFGSGTRLTVV.

The table lists this clonotype with many counts. The CDR3 here is CASSQGWTGLLVELFF. DNA for the CDR3: TGTGCCAGCAGCCAGGGATGGACAGGTTTATTGGTCGAACTGTTTTTT. This chain connects TRBV3-1 to TRBJ1-4, with TRBD1 matching 7 bases. The CDR3 extends over 16 amino acids. The trim removed 3 bases at V and 12 bases at J, leaving 16 bases unmatched. The germline CDR1 and CDR2 sequences are LGHDT and YNNKEL (reference sequence).

This clonotype was recorded many times. This chain connects TRBV2 to TRBJ1-6; no reliable D call. V lost 8 bases to trimming and J lost 0 bases, with 11 bases between them. The length of the CDR3 is 15 residues. CDR1 SNHLY and CDR2 FYNNEI come from the germline V gene. The chain's CDR3 is CASREGSSYNSPLHF. CDR3 nucleotides: TGTGCCAGCCGAGAGGGCAGCTCCTATAATTCACCCCTCCACTTT.

This clonotype was seen repeatedly, ten times or more. V and J are TRBV28 and TRBJ2-1; D not resolved. CDR1 and CDR2 (germline): MDHEN, SYDVKM. This CDR3 contains 15 residues. Trimming removed 2 bases at V and 3 bases at J, with 11 bases between. CDR3 residues: CASSLARRLYNEQFF. In DNA, the CDR3 is TGTGCCAGCAGTTTAGCACGGAGACTCTACAATGAGCAGTTCTTC.

Notes on this clonotype: The likely explanation is a read error, given a far larger clone one base away. V gene TRBV2 combines with J gene TRBJ2-4; 10 nucleotides align to TRBD1. Matching the DNA end better, TRBJ1-2 makes the J call doubtful. CDR1 SNHLY and CDR2 FYNNEI come from the germline V gene. This CDR3 spans 15 amino acids. The CDR3 DNA sequence: TGTGCCAGCAGCCAAAGCGGGACAGGGGTCTATGGCTACACCTTC. Translating gives CASSQSGTGVYGYTF.

In this sample, this clonotype turned up a few times. This chain connects TRBV5-8 to TRBJ2-7, with D possibly matching TRBD2 (6 bases). Germline lookup yields CDR1 SGHTS and CDR2 YDEGEE. This CDR3 is 14 amino acids long. Trimming shortened V by 0 bases and J by 1 base, and 8 bases separated the two germline ends. The CDR3, as DNA: TGTGCCAGCAGCTTGGGGGAGGCGTCCTACGAGCAGTACTTC. Translating it yields CASSLGEASYEQYF.

This clonotype was picked up many times. The chain is built from TRBV3-1 and TRBJ2-3, with 8 positions matching TRBD2. Germline V CDR1 and CDR2: LGHDT, YNNKEL (reference sequence). Trimming cost V 4 bases and J 2 bases; bases outside gene matches: 8. CDR3 length: 16 amino acids. The CDR3 DNA reads TGTGCCAGCAGCCCCGGGACTAGTGTTCTCACAGATACGCAGTATTTT. Translation gives CASSPGTSVLTDTQYF.

This clonotype was observed many times. The J gene is TRBJ2-1, the V gene TRBV6-1; D possibly corresponds to TRBD1 (6 bases). CDR1 is MNHNS, CDR2 SASEGT, per germline. The CDR3 runs to 14 residues. V gave up 5 bases and J gave up 9 bases, with 17 bases separating them. The CDR3 here is CASSTQDRWAEQFF. The CDR3 nucleotides are TGTGCCAGCAGTACTCAAGACAGGTGGGCTGAGCAGTTCTTC.

In its sample, this clonotype was seen a few times. The rearrangement joins TRBV6-4 to TRBJ1-1; D gene uncertain. This CDR3 contains 13 residues. Germline assignment: CDR1 MRHNA and CDR2 SNTAGT. The ends were cut back, 8 bases at V and 2 bases at J, with 12 bases in the middle. Here the CDR3 DNA reads TGTGCCAGCTCAATGCGAGATAACACTGAAGCTTTCTTT. Translation gives CASSMRDNTEAFF.